These 18 T cell receptor beta chains originate from one sample sequenced in a study of HIV-infected patients and healthy controls. Whole blood was used without fractionation, so all unsorted peripheral T cells were included. Reverse transcription used about 500 ng RNA and constant-region primers for alpha and beta. Alpha and beta chain libraries were made separately by chain-specific third strand synthesis with multiplexing indices. TCRdb fed the 5' RACE reads into MiXCR, producing one record per CDR3 protein. The sample lists about 13,000 distinct CDR3 sequences; around 9% were seen once. Sequenced input: blood. All receptors derive from an adult in good health.

Relative to its sample, this clonotype is medium-sized. The chain uses TRBV20-1 and TRBJ2-7; TRBD2 agrees at 7 bases. Germline V gene sequence: CDR1 DFQATT, CDR2 SNEGSKA (reference sequence). The CDR3 consists of 14 residues. The V segment lost 5 bases and the J segment 2 bases; nucleotides outside the gene matches: 9. The CDR3 region is CSASTSSITYEQYF. Here the CDR3 DNA reads TGCAGTGCTTCGACTAGCTCTATTACCTACGAGCAGTACTTC.

In this sample, this clonotype is medium-sized. The chain has TRBV28 and TRBJ1-1; tentative D call: TRBD1 (5 bases). From germline, CDR1 is MDHEN and CDR2 SYDVKM. The CDR3 runs 13 residues. Between the trimmed V and J ends, which lost 5 bases and 5 bases, there was a span of 12 bases. CDR3 region: CASSRDGKTEAFF. CDR3 in DNA: TGTGCCAGCAGTCGGGACGGGAAGACTGAAGCTTTCTTT.

By frequency in the sample, this clonotype is medium-sized. V and J are TRBV20-1 and TRBJ1-5, with D tentatively TRBD1 (6 bases). Trimming stripped 7 bases from V and 7 bases from J, with 20 bases between. Germline CDR1 is DFQATT and CDR2 is SNEGSKA (reference sequence). The CDR3 spans 14 residues. CDR3 sequence: CSVPWGGPKQPQHF. For the CDR3, the DNA is TGCAGTGTCCCGTGGGGGGGCCCGAAACAGCCCCAGCATTTT.

In its sample, this clonotype was seen many times. This chain connects TRBV27 to TRBJ2-3; D possibly corresponds to TRBD2 (5 bases). The CDR3 loop spans 14 amino acids. Germline CDR1 reads MNHEY; CDR2 reads SMNVEV (reference sequence). The V end lost 3 bases, the J end lost 6 bases, and 13 bases lay between the germline ends. Written as DNA, the CDR3 is TGTGCCAGCAGTTTCCTCATGAGGAGGGATACGCAGTATTTT. Its protein is CASSFLMRRDTQYF.

This clonotype has a handful of counts. The chain links TRBV29-1 to TRBJ2-3; no clear D gene. The length of the CDR3 is 15 residues. The V and J ends lost 2 bases and 0 bases respectively, with 12 bases between them. Germline values: CDR1 SQVTM, CDR2 ANQGSEA. CDR3 nucleotides: TGCAGCGTTGAAATTCAGGCCCGGAGCACAGATACGCAGTATTTT. Residues: CSVEIQARSTDTQYF.

This clonotype was observed a handful of times. The chain combines TRBV6-4 with TRBJ2-1, with 9 bases identical to TRBD2. In germline, CDR1 is MRHNA, CDR2 SNTAGT. With 6 bases clipped from V and 6 bases from J, the junction kept 12 bases outside the gene matches. This CDR3 is 16 amino acids long. CDR3 amino acids: CASSSGGGLATNEQFF. The CDR3 DNA reads TGTGCCAGCAGCTCCGGGGGGGGACTAGCCACCAATGAGCAGTTCTTC.

This clonotype was counted ten times or more. V is TRBV27 and J is TRBJ2-3; maybe TRBD2 (6 bases). Between the trimmed V and J ends, which lost 5 bases and 4 bases, there was a span of 10 bases. The CDR3 is made up of 13 amino acids. The germline CDR1 and CDR2 sequences are MNHEY and SMNVEV (reference sequence). CDR3 sequence (DNA): TGTGCCAGCAGTCCTACTAGCTCAGATACGCAGTATTTT. Translating it yields CASSPTSSDTQYF.

This clonotype was seen many times. The V call is TRBV19, the J call TRBJ1-4, with 9 bases aligning to TRBD1. With V trimmed by 9 bases and J by 4 bases, 6 bases remained unmatched. The CDR3 consists of 14 residues. Looked up from germline, CDR1 is LNHDA and CDR2 is SQIVND (reference sequence). CDR3 DNA: TGTGCCAGCACCGGGACAGGGATTAATGAAAAACTGTTTTTT. Translated: CASTGTGINEKLFF.

This clonotype was found many times. This sequence joins TRBV4-2 and TRBJ1-6, with D unclear. The CDR3 is made up of 14 amino acids. Germline V gives CDR1 LGHNA, CDR2 YNFKEQ. The V gene lost 3 bases and the J gene lost 9 bases, with 12 bases spanning the gap. This CDR3 is CASSQGLVVSPLHF. In DNA, the CDR3 is TGTGCCAGCAGCCAGGGCTTAGTGGTTTCACCCCTCCACTTT.

This clonotype has ten or more counts. The chain couples TRBV12-3 or TRBV12-4 to TRBJ1-2, with D unclear. Trimming removed 7 bases from V and 6 bases from J, with 18 bases in between. This CDR3 comprises 14 residues. CDR3 DNA: TGTGCCAGCACAACCCCGCCGGTGTGGGATGGCTACACCTTC. This gives the protein CASTTPPVWDGYTF.

By proportion, this clonotype is medium-sized. The gene calls are TRBV3-1 and TRBJ2-2; 12 nucleotides line up with TRBD2. Losses at the gene ends were 2 bases for V and 1 base for J; bases not matched to a gene: 5. There are 18 residues in the CDR3. The germline V gene has CDR1 LGHDT and CDR2 YNNKEL (reference sequence). The CDR3 bases are TGTGCCAGCAGCCAACTACTAGCGGGGGGCCTGAACACCGGGGAGCTGTTTTTT. Its translation: CASSQLLAGGLNTGELFF. Complete variable domain (other parts from reference TRBV3-1 and TRBJ2-2): DTAVSQTPKYLVTQMGNDKSIKCEQNLGHDTMYWYKQDSKKFLKIMFSYNNKELIINETVPNRFSPKSPDKAHLNLHINSLELGDSAVYFCASSQLLAGGLNTGELFFGEGSRLTVL.

This clonotype was found many times. The chain employs TRBV7-9 and TRBJ1-2; D is uncertain. The CDR3 sequence is 15 residues long. CDR1 and CDR2 (germline): SEHNR, FQNEAQ (reference sequence). V was clipped by 5 bases and J by 1 base, with 14 bases between them. In DNA, the CDR3 is TGTGCCAGCAGCCCCACTATGGGCAGTAACTATGGCTACACCTTC. Its protein is CASSPTMGSNYGYTF.

This clonotype was detected ten times or more. The chain has TRBV7-8 and TRBJ2-7, with 7 bases lining up with TRBD2. The length of the CDR3 is 12 residues. V shed 7 bases and J 3 bases; nucleotides not matched to a gene: 3. Germline V gene data show CDR1 as SGHVS and CDR2 as FQNEAQ. In DNA, the CDR3 is TGTGCCAGCACCCGGGACTACTACGAGCAGTACTTC. Protein sequence: CASTRDYYEQYF.

This clonotype was observed at least ten times. In DNA, the CDR3 is TGCAGTGCTGCTATAGCGGGAGGTTTTTACGAGCAGTACTTC. Translated, it gives CSAAIAGGFYEQYF. V and J are TRBV20-1 and TRBJ2-7; 10 nucleotides line up with TRBD2. This CDR3 has 14 residues. With 5 bases clipped from V and 4 bases from J, the junction kept 8 bases outside the gene matches. The germline V gene encodes CDR1 DFQATT and CDR2 SNEGSKA (reference sequence).

This clonotype is medium-sized. CDR3 protein: CASSLGTVLNTEAFF. The DNA for the CDR3 is TGTGCCAGCAGCTTGGGGACAGTCTTAAACACTGAAGCTTTCTTT. The chain uses TRBV5-5 and TRBJ1-1, with D maybe TRBD1 (6 bases). Germline CDR1 and CDR2: SGHKS and YYEKEE (reference sequence). The CDR3 is made up of 15 amino acids. V gave up 0 bases and J gave up 2 bases, with 11 bases separating them.

This clonotype came up a few times. This chain links TRBV7-8 with TRBJ1-5; no clear D. Germline CDR1 is SGHVS and CDR2 is FQNEAQ. V lost 3 bases and J 3 bases, leaving 12 bases between the germline ends. The CDR3 runs 15 residues. The CDR3 DNA follows: TGTGCCAGCAGCTTTGGGAGGAAATCCAATCAGCCCCAGCATTTT. Amino acids: CASSFGRKSNQPQHF.

At least ten counts were recorded for this clonotype. The chain has TRBV5-4 and TRBJ2-3, with a possible D match to TRBD2 (6 bases). From germline, CDR1 is SGHNT and CDR2 YYREEE (reference sequence). The CDR3 spans 14 residues. Trimming stripped 0 bases from V and 6 bases from J, with 11 bases between. CDR3 region: CASSLGLASDTQYF. CDR3 sequence (DNA): TGTGCCAGCAGCTTGGGTCTAGCGTCGGATACGCAGTATTTT.

In this sample, this clonotype turned up a few times. J is TRBJ1-1 and V is TRBV30; D gene uncertain. This CDR3 contains 13 residues. Germline CDR1 GTSNPN, CDR2 SVGIG (reference sequence). The V end was cut by 0 bases, the J end by 3 bases, with 8 bases between. CDR3 in amino acids: CAWSVTWDTEAFF. The CDR3 DNA reads as TGTGCCTGGAGTGTTACATGGGACACTGAAGCTTTCTTT.